The present TCR beta chain was sequenced within a study of blood T cell repertoires in COVID-19. The repertoire was sequenced with immunoSEQ multiplex PCR; TCRdb's copy has only in-frame clones and lacks some. This table holds tens of thousands of clones, 75% to 90% found once. Germline V gene data show CDR1 as MNHEY and CDR2 as SVGAGI. The CDR3 runs to 14 residues. V was pared by 6 bases and J by 4 bases, with 15 bases between. The source material was peripheral blood. The sequence was collected from a man aged 50 or older with acute or convalescent COVID-19. The V gene is TRBV6-5, the J gene TRBJ1-2; possible D gene TRBD1, 5 bases. Here the CDR3 reads CASRGGLQGYGYTF. The CDR3 region has the DNA TGTGCCAGCAGGGGGGGACTTCAGGGCTATGGCTACACCTTC.